This TCR beta chain was recorded in a study of T cell clones after liver transplantation. Study background: As an antigen-independent comparator, third-party-reactive TCRbeta sequences came from pre-transplant mixed lymphocyte reactions. Findings of the study overall: Rather than being deleted, graft donor-reactive T cells may have moved into the graft.

The CDR3 extends over 15 amino acids. Trimming shortened V by 0 bases and J by 0 bases, and 9 bases separated the two germline ends. From germline, CDR1 is LGHNA and CDR2 YSLEER. In the case of this clone: The antigen is unknown.

Thawed unstimulated PBMCs were FACS-sorted by CD3, CD4 and CD8 into two populations. TCRdb's table, derived via immunoSEQ multiplex PCR, lists solely in-frame clones and lacks some. The data contain 53,000 or so clones, less than 85% of them singletons. The chain couples TRBV4-3 to TRBJ2-7; D uncertain. Here the sequenced sample was CD4+ T cells from blood, taken before liver transplant. This TCR was sampled from a human donor who received a liver transplant. CDR3: CASSQEMLSSYEQYF. CDR3 bases: TGCGCCAGCAGCCAAGAAATGTTAAGCTCCTACGAGCAGTACTTC.